This T cell receptor beta chain stems from a study of human T cells and chemical hapten exposure (dated by TCRdb to 2020 to 2022). Some background on the complete study: For sensitization, 2% DPC in acetone was applied to a roughly 2 cm by roughly 2 cm area of upper inner arm skin. Patients additionally received weekly therapeutic DPC doses to the scalp throughout the approximately 25-week study period. Patch testing on the upper back used Finn chambers containing 0.01% DPC, with scoring done after 6 days according to International Contact Dermatitis Research Group standards. Most of the patients in the cohort were female, and the cohort covered alopecia areata with under or over 50% scalp involvement, alopecia totalis and alopecia universalis. Libraries were combined into a pool for sequencing, and differences in TCR yield between samples came mainly from small differences in library volumes within the pool. In alopecia patients, the study followed how the peripheral blood TCR repertoire changed in vivo over primary and secondary sensitization to diphenylcyclopropenone (DPC), a hapten. Blood samples were taken from patients before sensitization (week 0) and then at 2, 6 and about 24 weeks after DPC sensitization. Twenty-nine alopecia patients provided blood for TCR sequencing at one to four time points (pre-sensitization, 2, 6 and 24 weeks). Results and caveats for the whole study, not just this receptor: After repeated subsampling, the strength of the expansion versus patch-test correlation and the threshold at which it became significant changed. All patients had alopecia, a presumed autoimmune disease, so their immune response might differ from that of healthy individuals. Patch test score was positively correlated with the number of PT1 expanded TCRs, with significance at thresholds 8, 16 and 32 but not at 4. Expanded TCRs formed significantly more large CDR3 similarity clusters than pre-sensitization or healthy control sets, consistent with antigen-driven responses. DPC sensitization did not change how many TCRs were above 1 in 1000 frequency, and no evidence was found of alterations in global repertoire structure.

The sample's time point label, decoded: patch test 2, 6 weeks after DPC sensitization. The treatment or condition label here, explained by the study, means: therapeutic diphenylcyclopropenone sensitization with weekly scalp DPC. At each patch-test visit, blood was drawn before the patch test was applied. To be eligible, patients had to be aged 18 to 70, diagnosed with alopecia and judged suitable for DPC therapy, while pregnant patients were excluded. Total RNA was extracted from unfractionated whole blood that had been collected in Tempus Blood RNA tubes. Compared with germline, V lacks 5 bases and J lacks 10 bases; bases without a gene match: 12. From cysteine to phenylalanine, the CDR3 is 16 amino acids long. The DNA shown is the 48-base CDR3, in frame from base 1. CDR1 and CDR2 are read off the germline V gene (reference sequence) as MNHEY and SMNVEV. This clonotype has at least ten counts. Its antigen remains undetermined. Per-base quality was not reported, and no clone a single base away is much larger than it.

Receptor libraries were prepared by RACE. TCRdb records NextSeq 500 as the sequencer. Library preparation attached unique molecular identifiers to individual cDNA molecules for quantitative, reproducible TCR counting. From each blood RNA sample, both TCR alpha and TCR beta chains were sequenced. The authors processed their data as follows. Samples had a median of roughly 87,000 TCRs, with a range from about 23,224 to 700,000. V, J and CDR3 annotation of the TCR reads was performed with the Decombinator software suite. Every sample was subsampled to the same number of TCRs (28,000) for the PS versus PT1 abundance plots. Expanded TCRs were defined as absent before sensitization and observed at least eight times at the 2-week time point. Starting from the raw public reads, TCRdb applied fastp trimming at Q25, assembled clones with MiXCR and retained in-frame beta chains. Rows with one shared CDR3 protein collapse into an entry with the most common genes and DNA. These V and J calls rely on TCRdb rather than the paper's analysis. Recorded for this sample are about 40,000 distinct CDR3 sequences; approximately 3.4% of them occurred a single time. Approximately 6.7% of the sample belongs to the ten largest clones.

Source: whole blood, taken in connection with sensitization to the hapten diphenylcyclopropenone (DPC). The sequence was obtained from a man in his forties with alopecia areata. Some clones in this sample may be carry-over from other donors' samples. In this chain, TRBV27 is recombined with TRBJ2-1, with TRBD1 matching 12 junction bases. The encoded CDR3 is CASSVNRDRGPGEQFF. The sequenced DNA: TGTGCCAGCAGTGTAAACCGGGACAGGGGGCCGGGAGAGCAGTTCTTC.